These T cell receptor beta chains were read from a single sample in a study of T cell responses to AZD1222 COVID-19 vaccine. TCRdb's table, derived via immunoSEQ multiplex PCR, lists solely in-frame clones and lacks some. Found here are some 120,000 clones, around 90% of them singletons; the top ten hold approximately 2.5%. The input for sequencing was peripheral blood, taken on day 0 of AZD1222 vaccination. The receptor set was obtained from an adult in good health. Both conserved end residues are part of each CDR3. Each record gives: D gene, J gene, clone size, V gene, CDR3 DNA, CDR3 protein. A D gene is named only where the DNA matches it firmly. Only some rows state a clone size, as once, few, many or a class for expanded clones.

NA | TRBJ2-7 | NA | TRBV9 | TGTGCCAGCAGCCCCCCCAGGGTAGACGAGCAGTACTTC | CASSPPRVDEQYF
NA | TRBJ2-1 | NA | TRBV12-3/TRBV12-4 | TGTGCCAGCGAGGAAACCTCCTACAATGAGCAGTTCTTC | CASEETSYNEQFF
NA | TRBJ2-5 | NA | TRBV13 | TGTGCCAGCTCGCCCCAAGAGACCCAGTACTTC | CASSPQETQYF
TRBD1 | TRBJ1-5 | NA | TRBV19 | TGTGCCAGTAGTACCCGGGGAGGGACAGGGCGATATCAGCCCCAGCATTTT | CASSTRGGTGRYQPQHF
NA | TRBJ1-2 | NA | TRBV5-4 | TGTGCCACCCGGGGGAGGGGACGGGACTATGGCTACACCTTC | CATRGRGRDYGYTF
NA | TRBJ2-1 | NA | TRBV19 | TGTGCCAGTAGTTATTGGAATGAGCAGTTCTTC | CASSYWNEQFF
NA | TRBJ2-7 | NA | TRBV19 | TGTGCCAGTAGTATCTCCAGGGGAAACGAGCAGTACTTC | CASSISRGNEQYF
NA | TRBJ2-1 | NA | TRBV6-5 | TGTGCCAGCACTAGAGGGAATTACAATGAGCAGTTCTTC | CASTRGNYNEQFF
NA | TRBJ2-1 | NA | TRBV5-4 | TGTGCCAGCAGCAGCGAACCCAGCGGGCCCCGATACAATGAGCAGTTCTTC | CASSSEPSGPRYNEQFF
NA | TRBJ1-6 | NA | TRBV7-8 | TGTGCCAGCAGCTTAGCCCTAGACAGGAAATCACCCCTCCACTTT | CASSLALDRKSPLHF
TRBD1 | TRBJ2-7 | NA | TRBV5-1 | TGCGCCAGCAGCTTGGCACAGGGGTACGACGAGCAGTACTTC | CASSLAQGYDEQYF
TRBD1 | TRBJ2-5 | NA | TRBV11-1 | TGTGCCAGCAGCCCTGGCACAGGGGGTGTGGAGACCCAGTACTTC | CASSPGTGGVETQYF
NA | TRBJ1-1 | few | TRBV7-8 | TGTGCCAGCAGCTCAGCTTTTAACACTGAAGCTTTCTTT | CASSSAFNTEAFF
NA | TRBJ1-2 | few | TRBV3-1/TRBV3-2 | TGTGCCAGCAGCCAACGACCCATTGAAATGGACCGAGACTATGGCTACACCTTC | CASSQRPIEMDRDYGYTF
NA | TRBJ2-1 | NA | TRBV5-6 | TGTGCCAGCAGCTCCCTAATATACAATGAGCAGTTCTTC | CASSSLIYNEQFF
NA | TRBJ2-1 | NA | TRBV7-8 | TGTGCCAGCAGCACTAGATCCTACAATGAGCAGTTCTTC | CASSTRSYNEQFF
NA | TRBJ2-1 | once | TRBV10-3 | TGTGCCATCGCGCCCTCAGGGGAGGTCTACAATGAGCAGTTCTTC | CAIAPSGEVYNEQFF
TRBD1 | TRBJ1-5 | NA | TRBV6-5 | TGTGCCAGCAGGGCCGGACAGGGCGTCCATCAGCCCCAGCATTTT | CASRAGQGVHQPQHF